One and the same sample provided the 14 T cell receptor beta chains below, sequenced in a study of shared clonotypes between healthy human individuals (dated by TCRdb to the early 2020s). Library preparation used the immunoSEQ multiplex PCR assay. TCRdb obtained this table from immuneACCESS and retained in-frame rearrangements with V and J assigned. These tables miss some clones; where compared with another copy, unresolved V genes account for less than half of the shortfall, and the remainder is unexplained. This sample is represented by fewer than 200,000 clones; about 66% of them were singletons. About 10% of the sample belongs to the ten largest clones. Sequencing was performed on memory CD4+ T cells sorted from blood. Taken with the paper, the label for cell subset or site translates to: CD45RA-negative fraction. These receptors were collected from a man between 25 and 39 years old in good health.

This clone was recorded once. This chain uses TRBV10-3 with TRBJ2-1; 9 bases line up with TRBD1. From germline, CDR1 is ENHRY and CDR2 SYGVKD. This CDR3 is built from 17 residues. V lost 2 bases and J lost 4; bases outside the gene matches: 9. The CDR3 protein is CAISEPNGQGLYNEQFF. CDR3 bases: TGTGCCATCAGTGAGCCTAATGGACAGGGGCTTTACAATGAGCAGTTCTTC.

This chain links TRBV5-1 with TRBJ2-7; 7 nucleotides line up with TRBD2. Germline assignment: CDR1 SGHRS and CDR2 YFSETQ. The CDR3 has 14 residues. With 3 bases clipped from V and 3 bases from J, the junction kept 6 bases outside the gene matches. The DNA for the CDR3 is TGCGCCAGCAGCTGGGGAGGGCGGGACTACGAGCAGTACTTC. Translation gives CASSWGGRDYEQYF.

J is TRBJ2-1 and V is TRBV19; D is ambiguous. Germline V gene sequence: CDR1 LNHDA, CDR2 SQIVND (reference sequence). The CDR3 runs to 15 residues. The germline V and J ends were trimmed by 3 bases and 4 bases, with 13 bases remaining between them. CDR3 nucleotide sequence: TGTGCCAGTAGTATCCAAGAAGTGGGATACAATGAGCAGTTCTTC. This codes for CASSIQEVGYNEQFF.

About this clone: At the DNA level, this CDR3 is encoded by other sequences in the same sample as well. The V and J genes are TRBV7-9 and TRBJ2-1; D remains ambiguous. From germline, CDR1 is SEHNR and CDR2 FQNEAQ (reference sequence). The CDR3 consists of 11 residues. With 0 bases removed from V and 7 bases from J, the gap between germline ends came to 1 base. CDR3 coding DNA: TGTGCCAGCAGCTTAGCAAATGAGCAGTTCTTC. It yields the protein CASSLANEQFF.

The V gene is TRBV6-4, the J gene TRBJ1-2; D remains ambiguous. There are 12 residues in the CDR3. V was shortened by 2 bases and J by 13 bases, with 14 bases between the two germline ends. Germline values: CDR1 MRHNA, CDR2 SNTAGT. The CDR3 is CASSDRAGRVTF. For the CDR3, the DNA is TGTGCCAGCAGTGACAGGGCAGGCCGCGTCACCTTC.

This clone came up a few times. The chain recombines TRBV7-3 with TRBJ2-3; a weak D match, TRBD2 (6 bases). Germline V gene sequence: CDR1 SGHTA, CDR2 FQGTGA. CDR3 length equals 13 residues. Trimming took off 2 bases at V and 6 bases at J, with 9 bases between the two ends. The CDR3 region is CASSLRERDTQYF. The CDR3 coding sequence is TGTGCCAGCAGCTTACGGGAGAGGGATACGCAGTATTTT.

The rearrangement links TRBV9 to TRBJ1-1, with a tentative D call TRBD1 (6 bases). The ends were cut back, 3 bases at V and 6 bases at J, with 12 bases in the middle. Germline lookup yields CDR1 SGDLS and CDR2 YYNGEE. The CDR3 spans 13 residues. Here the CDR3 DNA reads TGTGCCAGCAGCGCCTGGGACACCTCTGAAGCTTTCTTT. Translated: CASSAWDTSEAFF.

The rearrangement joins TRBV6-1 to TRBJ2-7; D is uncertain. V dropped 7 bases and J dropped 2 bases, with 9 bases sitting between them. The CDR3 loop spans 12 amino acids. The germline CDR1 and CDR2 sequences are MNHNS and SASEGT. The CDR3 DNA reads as TGTGCCAGCACAACCACAACCTACGAGCAGTACTTC. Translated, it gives CASTTTTYEQYF.

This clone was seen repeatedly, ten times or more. CDR3 in DNA: TGTGCCAGCAGTGAAGTTTCGCCTGTACCCTACGAGCAGTACTTC. Translation: CASSEVSPVPYEQYF. The V and J genes are TRBV2 and TRBJ2-7; D ambiguous. CDR3 length equals 15 residues. The V end lost 1 base, the J end lost 2 bases, and 12 bases lay between the germline ends. CDR1 and CDR2 from the germline V gene are SNHLY and FYNNEI.

The CDR3 region has the DNA TGTGCCAGCAGTTACGGGCGGGGACGGGGTAACAATCAGCCCCAGCATTTT. Translating gives CASSYGRGRGNNQPQHF. J is TRBJ1-5 and V is TRBV28, with D possibly matching TRBD1 (5 bases). Germline-derived CDR1 and CDR2 are MDHEN and SYDVKM. The CDR3 has 17 residues. V dropped 4 bases and J dropped 3 bases, with 19 bases sitting between them.

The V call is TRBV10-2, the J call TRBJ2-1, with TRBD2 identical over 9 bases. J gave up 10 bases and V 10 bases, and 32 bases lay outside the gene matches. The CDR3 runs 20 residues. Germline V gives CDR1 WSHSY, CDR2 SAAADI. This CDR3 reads CATKMGLGAGGLSQWGEQFF. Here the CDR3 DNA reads TGCGCCACCAAAATGGGTTTGGGAGCGGGAGGTCTCTCTCAGTGGGGGGAGCAGTTCTTC.

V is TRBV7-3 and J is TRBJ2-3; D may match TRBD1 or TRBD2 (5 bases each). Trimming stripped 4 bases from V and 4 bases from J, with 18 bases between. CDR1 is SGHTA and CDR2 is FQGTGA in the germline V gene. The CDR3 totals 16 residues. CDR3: CASSSGYRSVADTQYF. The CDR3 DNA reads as TGTGCCAGCAGCTCGGGGTACAGGTCGGTTGCAGATACGCAGTATTTT.

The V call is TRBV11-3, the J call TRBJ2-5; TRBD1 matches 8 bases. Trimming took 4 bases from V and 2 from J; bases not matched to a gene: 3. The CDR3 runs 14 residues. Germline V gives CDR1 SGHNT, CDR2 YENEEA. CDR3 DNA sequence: TGTGCCAGCAGCTACAGACAGGGGCAAGAGACCCAGTACTTC. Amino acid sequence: CASSYRQGQETQYF.

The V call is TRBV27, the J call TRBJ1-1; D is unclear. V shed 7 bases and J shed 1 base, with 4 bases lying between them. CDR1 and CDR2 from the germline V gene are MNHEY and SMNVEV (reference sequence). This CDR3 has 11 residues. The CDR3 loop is CASKRNTEAFF. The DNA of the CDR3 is TGTGCCAGCAAGCGGAACACTGAAGCTTTCTTT.